This TCR beta chain is drawn from a study of blood T cell repertoires in COVID-19. Study processing details: Amplification with reference gene primers provided the estimates of nucleated cell counts. The method was immunoSEQ multiplex PCR; TCRdb's version includes in-frame clones alone and lacks a portion of them. The DNA was the basis for D and trimming; V, J and clone size are from that table. The profile shows 200,000 or so clones, around 90% of them singletons. The germline V gene encodes CDR1 KGHSH and CDR2 LQKENI. The CDR3 covers 19 residues. J was trimmed by 5 bases and V by 1 base; bases with no gene match: 16. Patients of the Seattle cohort, enrolled during active infection, were followed longitudinally.

The receptor was isolated from a man aged 25 to 40 with COVID-19, enrolled during active disease. The source material was peripheral blood. The V and J genes are TRBV18 and TRBJ2-1, with 8 positions matching TRBD2. This CDR3 is CASSPRTSSSIGGNNEQFF. The CDR3 coding sequence is TGTGCCAGCTCACCACGGACTAGCAGCTCGATAGGAGGGAACAATGAGCAGTTCTTC.